Listed below are T cell receptor beta chains from one sample, sequenced in a study of shared clonotypes between healthy human individuals. TCRdb's copy holds only in-frame clones and misses some; the assay was immunoSEQ multiplex PCR. The data hold some 2 million clones, with roughly 95% observed a single time. Sequences were obtained from naive CD4+ T cells sorted from blood. Every receptor here comes from a man aged 18 to 29 in good health. Both conserved end residues are part of each CDR3. The D gene is left open where the match is weak. Some rows mark clone size as missing; the rest say once, few, many or name a class of expanded clone.

J	size	V	D	DNA	CDR3
TRBJ2-5	NA	TRBV6-5	TRBD1	TGTGCCAGCAGCCCCGGGACAGGGTTTTGGGAGACCCAGTACTTC	CASSPGTGFWETQYF
TRBJ2-5	NA	TRBV20-1	NA	TGCAGTGCAACGGGTGCGGAGACCCAGTACTTC	CSATGAETQYF
TRBJ2-3	NA	TRBV7-3	NA	TGTGCCAGCAGCTTGGGGGGCACAGATACGCAGTATTTT	CASSLGGTDTQYF
TRBJ2-2	few	TRBV4-3	TRBD2	TGCGCCAGCAGCCAAGACGGGCTAGCGGGAGGGACAACCGGGGAGCTGTTTTTT	CASSQDGLAGGTTGELFF
TRBJ2-1	few	TRBV2	NA	TGTGCCAGCAGTGACTCTCGCTCCTACAATGAGCAGTTCTTC	CASSDSRSYNEQFF
TRBJ2-7	NA	TRBV14	NA	TGTGCCAGCAGCCAAGGGATCAGGGCTAGGTCCTACGAGCAGTACTTC	CASSQGIRARSYEQYF
TRBJ1-1	once	TRBV11-1	TRBD1	TGTGCCAGCAGCTTATTAAAGGGGGCAGACACTGAAGCTTTCTTT	CASSLLKGADTEAFF
TRBJ2-7	once	TRBV5-1	TRBD1	TGCGCCAGCAGCCCGACCGGGACAGGCTACGAGCAGTACTTC	CASSPTGTGYEQYF
TRBJ1-1	NA	TRBV5-1	NA	TGCGCCAGCAGCTTGGTGGAGCGGAACACTGAAGCTTTCTTT	CASSLVERNTEAFF
TRBJ1-5	NA	TRBV10-3	TRBD1	TGTGCCATCAGTGAGTCGACAGGGGGTAAAGGCAATCAGCCCCAGCATTTT	CAISESTGGKGNQPQHF
TRBJ1-1	few	TRBV10-3	NA	TGTGCCATCAGTGAAGGAGGTGAAGCTTTCTTT	CAISEGGEAFF
TRBJ2-7	NA	TRBV18	NA	TGTGCCAGCTCACCAAAGCTTTCCGAGCAGTACTTC	CASSPKLSEQYF
TRBJ2-7	NA	TRBV2	NA	TGTGCCAGCAGTGGGGGACTGGGATACGAGCAGTACTTC	CASSGGLGYEQYF
TRBJ1-5	NA	TRBV10-2	NA	TGCGCCAGCAGTGAGTCGGGGGGTCAGCCCCAGCATTTT	CASSESGGQPQHF
TRBJ1-2	NA	TRBV30	NA	TGTGCCTGGAGTGATCGGGCCGGTTATGGGGGCTACACCTTC	CAWSDRAGYGGYTF
TRBJ2-2	NA	TRBV30	TRBD2	TGTGCCTCGACGATTCTAGCGGGGGCTGCGAACACCGGGGAGCTGTTTTTT	CASTILAGAANTGELFF
TRBJ1-4	once	TRBV7-9	NA	TGTGCCAGCAGCTCCGGGGGGTTTGGCGAAAAACTGTTTTTT	CASSSGGFGEKLFF
TRBJ2-1	NA	TRBV7-8	TRBD1	TGTGCCAGCAGCTTAGTGGGGGACAGGGTTGAGCAGTTCTTC	CASSLVGDRVEQFF
TRBJ1-6	NA	TRBV6-5	NA	TGTGCCAGCAGTTACTCGACCTTACCCTATAATTCACCCCTCCACTTT	CASSYSTLPYNSPLHF
TRBJ2-5	NA	TRBV6-5	NA	TGTGCCACTACAGAAGTAGAGACCCAGTACTTC	CATTEVETQYF
TRBJ2-7	NA	TRBV12-5	NA	TGTGCTAGTGGTTTGGTACTAGGGGTAGAGTCCTACGAGCAGTACTTC	CASGLVLGVESYEQYF
TRBJ1-3	NA	TRBV28	NA	TGTGCCAGCACCCGGGGCCTGGCAGGAAACACCATATATTTT	CASTRGLAGNTIYF
TRBJ1-2	NA	TRBV9	TRBD1	TGTGCCAGCAGCGCACCACAGGGGAACTATGGCTACACCTTC	CASSAPQGNYGYTF
TRBJ2-7	NA	TRBV7-9	NA	TGTGCCAGCAGCTCTCCCCCCTCAGGGGACTACGAGCAGTACTTC	CASSSPPSGDYEQYF
TRBJ2-1	NA	TRBV10-3	NA	TGTGCCACCCATAGAGGTAAAAACAATGAGCAGTTCTTC	CATHRGKNNEQFF
TRBJ1-2	once	TRBV7-2	NA	TGTGCCAGCAGCTTAGGTGGGGGGTTTGGCTACACCTTC	CASSLGGGFGYTF
TRBJ2-7	once	TRBV5-1	NA	TGCGCCAGCAGCTCCTTCCTCAGCGGAACCTCCTACGAGCAGTACTTC	CASSSFLSGTSYEQYF
TRBJ2-7	NA	TRBV6-5	TRBD1	TGTGCCAGCAGGCCACCGGGACAGAGAGACTACGAGCAGTACTTC	CASRPPGQRDYEQYF
TRBJ1-5	NA	TRBV7-6	NA	TGTGCCAGCAGCCCCTACGGGAGCAATCAGCCCCAGCATTTT	CASSPYGSNQPQHF
TRBJ2-7	NA	TRBV18	NA	TGTGCCAGCTCACCCTCCGGCACAGACGCTCGGCAGCAGTACTTC	CASSPSGTDARQQYF
TRBJ1-6	NA	TRBV5-6	TRBD1	TGTGCCAGCAGCTTGATGGGACAGGGATATTCACCCCTCCACTTT	CASSLMGQGYSPLHF
TRBJ1-1	once	TRBV7-2	NA	TGTGCCAGCAGCTTCGACATTGACACTGAAGCTTTCTTT	CASSFDIDTEAFF
TRBJ2-3	NA	TRBV5-1	TRBD2	TGCGCCAGCAGCTTGGCCCATGGTAGCGGGAGTTCAGATACGCAGTATTTT	CASSLAHGSGSSDTQYF
TRBJ2-2	NA	TRBV10-3	NA	TGTGCCATCAGTGCCGGCGGGGAGCTGTTTTTT	CAISAGGELFF